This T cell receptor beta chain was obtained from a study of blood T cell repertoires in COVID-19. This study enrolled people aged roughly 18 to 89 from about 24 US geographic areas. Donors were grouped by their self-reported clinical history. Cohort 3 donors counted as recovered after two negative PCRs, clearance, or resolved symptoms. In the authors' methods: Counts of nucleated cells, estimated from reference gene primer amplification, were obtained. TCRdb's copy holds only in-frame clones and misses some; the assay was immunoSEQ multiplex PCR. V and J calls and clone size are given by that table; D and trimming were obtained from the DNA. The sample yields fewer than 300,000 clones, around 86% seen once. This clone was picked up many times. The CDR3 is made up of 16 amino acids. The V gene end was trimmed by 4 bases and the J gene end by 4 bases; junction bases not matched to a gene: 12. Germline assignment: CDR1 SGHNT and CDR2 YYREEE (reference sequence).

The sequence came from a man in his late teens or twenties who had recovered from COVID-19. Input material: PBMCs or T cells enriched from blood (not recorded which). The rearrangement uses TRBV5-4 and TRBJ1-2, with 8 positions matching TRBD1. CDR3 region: CASSAVGQGEVYGYTF. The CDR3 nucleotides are TGTGCCAGCAGCGCCGTAGGACAGGGTGAAGTCTATGGCTACACCTTC.